This TCR beta chain stems from a study of Graves' ophthalmopathy and Graves' hyperthyroidism (dated by TCRdb to the late 2010s). Broadly, across the study: Peripheral blood was collected at initial diagnosis, before any treatment. The study used signatures of the TCR beta repertoire to tell Graves' ophthalmopathy apart from Graves' hyperthyroidism and to predict which patients would progress to ophthalmopathy. In total, 120 to 150 blood samples were TCR-sequenced: 40 to 45 ophthalmopathy, some 80 hyperthyroidism and some 17 hyperthyroidism-to-ophthalmopathy patients. To explore V-J signatures that separate ophthalmopathy from hyperthyroidism, a discovery set of 100 patients was enrolled, consisting of under 50 with ophthalmopathy and about 60 with stable hyperthyroidism. The independent validation cohort included approximately 19 hyperthyroidism patients plus 17 patients who later progressed from hyperthyroidism to ophthalmopathy. In a handful of hyperthyroidism patients, the T-cell repertoires found in thyroid tissue were compared with those found in blood. After sampling, hyperthyroidism patients received methimazole starting at 30 mg daily, and ophthalmopathy patients received high-dose intravenous methylprednisolone.

For repertoire sequencing, the TCR beta CDR3 regions were amplified from RNA transcripts. The first round of RT-PCR was done with HTBI primers and the Qiagen OneStep RT-PCR kit, and was followed by a second round of multiplex PCR, then size selection and purification. Libraries were sequenced on an Illumina HiSeq2000 using paired-end 100 bp reads. Turning to the authors' computational methods: SOAPnuke was used for read processing, and reads with adapters, uncalled bases, a mean Phred below 15, or no exact constant-primer or identifier match were discarded. High-quality paired reads were merged with COPE v1.2.5. Unique nucleotide sequences were defined as clonotypes and aligned to IMGT TRB V, D and J references using MiTCR v1.1. Only V-J combinations with frequency above 0.0001 were analysed, covering approximately 99% of repertoires. For each V-J combination, a TCR clonal expansion and chaos score was defined as the ratio of F50 clonal expansion to chaos observed in the TCRdist matrix. Welch's t-statistics and random forest were used to narrow the features down to around 12 V-J combinations, which were then fed into a naive Bayes classifier. Thyroid-blood repertoire similarity was quantified with the Morisita-Horn index. TCRdb reanalyzed the raw reads on its own, using fastp at Q25 for trimming and MiXCR for clone calling, and kept in-frame beta chains. CDR3 protein duplicates are merged, each entry listing the most common genes and DNA. For this entry, the V and J calls and clone size follow TCRdb and not the study's own pipeline. The sample contains more than 550,000 distinct CDR3 sequences, 35% to 45% of them found a single time. Around 3.3% of the sample is in the top ten clones.

Ophthalmopathy patients were characterized by moderately to severely active disease, a Clinical Activity Score of at least 3, a NOSPECS grade of at least 4, and a disease duration under 3 months. Patients were excluded if they had other autoimmune diseases, uncontrolled infections, pregnancy or lactation. Clinical symptoms, serum thyroxine, TRAb, thyroid ultrasound and orbital computed tomography were used for diagnosis. Ficoll-Paque density gradient centrifugation was used to isolate PBMCs from about 10 ml of fresh peripheral blood. Total RNA was extracted with Trizol reagent and quality-checked on an Agilent 2100 Bioanalyzer. Regarding this clonotype: This receptor's antigen is unknown. No much larger clone exists at a distance of one base, and base qualities are not known.

Results and caveats for the whole study, not just this receptor: The 13-signature model separated ophthalmopathy from stable hyperthyroidism with approximately 90% sensitivity and roughly 84% specificity in cross-validation, and 80%/75% in the test set. In validation, the model predicted ophthalmopathy progression with over 60% sensitivity and around 72% specificity; 12 predicted patients were CT-confirmed with GO in a median of around 6 months. Sample size was not statistically predetermined, and group allocation was not concealed from the investigators. Among expanded thyroid clonotypes with frequency above 0.001, most also showed up in blood, which suggests that blood repertoires may reflect the thyroid immune response.

The germline V gene encodes CDR1 SGHVS and CDR2 FQNEAQ. V loses 8 bases, J loses 0 bases, and the germline ends lie 13 bases apart. The CDR3 spans 14 residues, from the cysteine through the phenylalanine. CDR3 DNA only is kept here, 42 bases in frame from base 1. This clonotype was obtained from an adult man with Graves' ophthalmopathy. Sequencing used peripheral blood. The V and J genes are TRBV7-8 and TRBJ2-5, with the D gene possibly TRBD1 or TRBD2, each one fitting 6 bases. The CDR3 reads CASVGGRYQETQYF. The DNA sequence is as follows: TGTGCCAGCGTAGGGGGGCGATACCAAGAGACCCAGTACTTC.